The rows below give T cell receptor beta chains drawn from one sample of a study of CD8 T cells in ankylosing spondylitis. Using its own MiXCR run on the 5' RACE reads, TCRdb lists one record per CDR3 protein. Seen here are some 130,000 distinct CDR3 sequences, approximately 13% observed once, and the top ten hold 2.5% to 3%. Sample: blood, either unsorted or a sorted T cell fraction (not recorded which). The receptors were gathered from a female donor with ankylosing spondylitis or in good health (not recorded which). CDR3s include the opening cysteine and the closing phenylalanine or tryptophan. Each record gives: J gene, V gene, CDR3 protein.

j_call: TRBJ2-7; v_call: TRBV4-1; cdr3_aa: CASSQGGSDSYEQYF
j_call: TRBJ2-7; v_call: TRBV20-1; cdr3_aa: CSASFISYEQYF
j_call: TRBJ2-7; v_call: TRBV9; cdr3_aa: CASRHCSNSSYEQYF
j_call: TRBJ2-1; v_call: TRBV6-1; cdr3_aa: CASRVGDSSGSSYNEQFF
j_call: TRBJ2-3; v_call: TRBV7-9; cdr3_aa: CASSSGQTETDTQYF
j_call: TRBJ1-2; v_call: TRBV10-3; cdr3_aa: CAISRDSGGYTF
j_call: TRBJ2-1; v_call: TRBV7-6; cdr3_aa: CASSLVQGGYNEQFF
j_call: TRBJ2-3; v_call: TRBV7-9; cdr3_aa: CASSGDTDTQYF
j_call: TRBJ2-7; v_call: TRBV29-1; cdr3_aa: CSVEEGPPYEQYF
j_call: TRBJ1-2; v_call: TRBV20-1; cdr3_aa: CSARVPGGTGGPVINYGYTF
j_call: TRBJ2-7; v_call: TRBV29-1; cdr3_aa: CSVVASSYEQYF
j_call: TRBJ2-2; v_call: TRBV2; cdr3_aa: CASSVGYRGTGELFF
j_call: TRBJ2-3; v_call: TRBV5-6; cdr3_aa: CASSWGGPATTTTDTQYF
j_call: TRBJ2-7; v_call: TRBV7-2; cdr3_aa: CASSPRLAGSYEQYF
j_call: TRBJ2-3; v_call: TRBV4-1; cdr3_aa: CASSQVSKTDTQYF
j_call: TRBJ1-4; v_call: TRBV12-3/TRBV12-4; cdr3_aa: CASSLAGSSNEKLFF
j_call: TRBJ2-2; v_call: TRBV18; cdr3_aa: CASSSIGAKNTGELFF
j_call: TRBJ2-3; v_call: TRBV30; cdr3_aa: CAWVPGTDTQYF
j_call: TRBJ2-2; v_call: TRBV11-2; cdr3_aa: CASSSSGTAGGELFF
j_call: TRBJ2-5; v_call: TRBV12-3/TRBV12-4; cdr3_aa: CASSIGGLQETQYF
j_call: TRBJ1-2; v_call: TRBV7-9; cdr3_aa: CASSLTPYIGTAYGYTF
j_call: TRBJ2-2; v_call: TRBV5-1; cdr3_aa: CASSSNPRQGNTGELFF
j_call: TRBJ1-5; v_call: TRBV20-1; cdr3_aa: CSARRDPEGPQHF
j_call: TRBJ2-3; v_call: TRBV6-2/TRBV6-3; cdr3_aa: CASSPDTTDTQYF
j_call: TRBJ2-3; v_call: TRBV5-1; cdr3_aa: CASSPTMRLARADTDTQYF
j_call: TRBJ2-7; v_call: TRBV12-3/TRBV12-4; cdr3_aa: CASSLGTGRHDEQYF
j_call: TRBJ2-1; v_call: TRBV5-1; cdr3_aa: CASSFGSRDNEQFF
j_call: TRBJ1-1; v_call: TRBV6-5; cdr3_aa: CASSYSQRGRNTEAFF
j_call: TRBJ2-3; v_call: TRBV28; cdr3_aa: CASLGGGASTDTQYF
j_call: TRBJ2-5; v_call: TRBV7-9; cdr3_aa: CASSFLRDNQETQYF
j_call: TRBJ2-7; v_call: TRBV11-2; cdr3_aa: CASSMRQGETYEQYF
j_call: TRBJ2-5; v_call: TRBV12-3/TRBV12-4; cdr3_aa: CASSLAISGQETQYF
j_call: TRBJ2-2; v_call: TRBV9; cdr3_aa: CASSVATNTGELFF
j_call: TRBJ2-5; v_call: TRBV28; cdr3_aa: CASSLGMSRGGLKYF
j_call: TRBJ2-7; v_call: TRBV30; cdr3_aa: CAWGGPYEQYF
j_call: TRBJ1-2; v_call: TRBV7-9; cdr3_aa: CASSMLQGGYGYTF
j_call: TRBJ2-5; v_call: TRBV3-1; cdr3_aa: CASSQGLAVQETQYF
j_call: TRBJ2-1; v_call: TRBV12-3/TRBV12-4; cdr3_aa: CASSKSHNEQFF
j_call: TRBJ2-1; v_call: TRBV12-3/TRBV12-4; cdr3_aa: CASSKTGGEQFF
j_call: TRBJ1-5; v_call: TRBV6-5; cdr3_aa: CASSYKQGSNQPQHF
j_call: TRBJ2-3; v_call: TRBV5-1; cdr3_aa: CASRPRTGASTDPQYF
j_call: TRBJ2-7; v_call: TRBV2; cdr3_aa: CASLGLAGSLSRDF
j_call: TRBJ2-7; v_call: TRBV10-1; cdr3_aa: CASSHGATPPYEQYF
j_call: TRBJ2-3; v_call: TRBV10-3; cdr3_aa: CAISGAGGNTDTQYF
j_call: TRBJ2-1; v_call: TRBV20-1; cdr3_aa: CSARRTSGMHNEQFF
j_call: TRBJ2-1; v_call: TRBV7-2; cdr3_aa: CASSLVPGGQYNEQFF